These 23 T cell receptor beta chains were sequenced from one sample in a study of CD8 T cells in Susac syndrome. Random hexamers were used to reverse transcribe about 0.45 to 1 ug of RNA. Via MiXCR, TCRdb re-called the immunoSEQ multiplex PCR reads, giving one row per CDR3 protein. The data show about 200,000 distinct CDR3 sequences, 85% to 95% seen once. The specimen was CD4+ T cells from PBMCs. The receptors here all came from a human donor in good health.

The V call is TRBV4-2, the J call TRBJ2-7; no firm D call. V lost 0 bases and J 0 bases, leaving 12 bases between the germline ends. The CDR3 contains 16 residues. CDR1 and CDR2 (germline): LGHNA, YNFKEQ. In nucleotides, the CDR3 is TGTGCCAGCAGCCAAGACTATACAGCGATCTCCTACGAGCAGTACGTC. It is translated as CASSQDYTAISYEQYV.

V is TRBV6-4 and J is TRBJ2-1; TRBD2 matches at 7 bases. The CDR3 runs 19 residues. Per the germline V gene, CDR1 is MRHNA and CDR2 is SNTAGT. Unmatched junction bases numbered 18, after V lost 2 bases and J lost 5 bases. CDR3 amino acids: CASSDTHRLARGPHNEQFF. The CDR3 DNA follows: TGTGCCAGCAGTGACACCCACAGACTAGCCCGCGGACCCCACAATGAGCAGTTCTTC.

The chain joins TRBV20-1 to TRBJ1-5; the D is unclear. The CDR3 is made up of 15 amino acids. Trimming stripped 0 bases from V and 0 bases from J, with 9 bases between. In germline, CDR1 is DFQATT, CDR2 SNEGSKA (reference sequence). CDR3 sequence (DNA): TGCAGTGCTAGAGACCCCAGTCATAGCAATCAGCCCCAGCATTTT. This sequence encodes CSARDPSHSNQPQHF.

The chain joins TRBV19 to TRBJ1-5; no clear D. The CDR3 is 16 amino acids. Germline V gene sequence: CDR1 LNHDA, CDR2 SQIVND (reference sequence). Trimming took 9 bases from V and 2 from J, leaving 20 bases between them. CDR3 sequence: CASLKDSGIGNQPQHF. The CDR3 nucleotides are TGTGCCAGCCTTAAAGATTCGGGAATTGGCAATCAGCCCCAGCATTTT.

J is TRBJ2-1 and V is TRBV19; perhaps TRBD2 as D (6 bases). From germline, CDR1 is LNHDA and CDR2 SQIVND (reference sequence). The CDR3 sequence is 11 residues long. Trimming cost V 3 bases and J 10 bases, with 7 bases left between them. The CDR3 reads CASSIGREQFF. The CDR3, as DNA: TGTGCCAGTAGTATCGGGAGAGAGCAGTTCTTC. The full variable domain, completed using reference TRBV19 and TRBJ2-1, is DGGITQSPKYLFRKEGQNVTLSCEQNLNHDAMYWYRQDPGQGLRLIYYSQIVNDFQKGDIAEGYSVSREKKESFPLTVTSAQKNPTAFYLCASSIGREQFFGPGTRLTVL.

The CDR3 protein is CASSLAGQAVQETQYF. The CDR3 nucleotides read TGCGCCAGCAGCTTGGCCGGGCAGGCAGTCCAAGAGACCCAGTACTTC. The V and J genes are TRBV5-1 and TRBJ2-5; D not resolved. Germline CDR1 and CDR2: SGHRS and YFSETQ. The CDR3 has 16 residues. Trimming pared 0 bases from V and 1 base from J, leaving 13 bases between.

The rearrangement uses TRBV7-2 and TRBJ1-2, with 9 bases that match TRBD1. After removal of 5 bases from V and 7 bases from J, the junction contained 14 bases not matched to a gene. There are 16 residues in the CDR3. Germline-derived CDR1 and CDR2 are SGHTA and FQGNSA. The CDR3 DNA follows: TGTGCCAGCAGCGAAGGCCGGGACAGGGTCGGCTTTGGCTACACCTTC. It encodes CASSEGRDRVGFGYTF.

The CDR3 coding sequence is TGTGCCACCAGCAAAGATCCGACGAGGGGCACCGGGGAGCTGTTTTTT. It translates to CATSKDPTRGTGELFF. The V gene is TRBV15, the J gene TRBJ2-2; D assignment may be TRBD1 or TRBD2 (5 bases each). Germline V lookup: CDR1 LNHNV, CDR2 YYDKDF (reference sequence). The V end was cut by 4 bases, the J end by 4 bases, with 16 bases between. CDR3 length equals 16 residues.

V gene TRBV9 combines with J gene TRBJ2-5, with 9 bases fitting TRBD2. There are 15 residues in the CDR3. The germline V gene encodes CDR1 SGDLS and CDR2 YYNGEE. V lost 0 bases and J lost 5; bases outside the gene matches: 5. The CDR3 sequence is CASSVAASGRETQYF. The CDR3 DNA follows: TGTGCCAGCAGCGTAGCTGCGAGCGGGAGGGAGACCCAGTACTTC.

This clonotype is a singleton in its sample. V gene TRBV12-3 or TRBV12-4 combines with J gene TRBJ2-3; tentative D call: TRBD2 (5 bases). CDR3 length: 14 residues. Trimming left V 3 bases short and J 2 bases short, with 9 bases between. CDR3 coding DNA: TGTGCCAGCAGTTTCTACGGGGTCACAGATACGCAGTATTTT. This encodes CASSFYGVTDTQYF.

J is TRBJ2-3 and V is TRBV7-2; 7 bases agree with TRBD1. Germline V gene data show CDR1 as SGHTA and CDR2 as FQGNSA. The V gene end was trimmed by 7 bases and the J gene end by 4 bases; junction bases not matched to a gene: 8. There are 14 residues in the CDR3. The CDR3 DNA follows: TGTGCCAGCATCGTGATCCAGGGGGCAGATACGCAGTATTTT. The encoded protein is CASIVIQGADTQYF.

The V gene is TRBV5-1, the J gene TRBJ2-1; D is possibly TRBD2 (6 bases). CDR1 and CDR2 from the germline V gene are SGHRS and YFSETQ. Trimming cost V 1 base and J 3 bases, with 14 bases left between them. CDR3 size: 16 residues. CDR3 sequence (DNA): TGCGCCAGCAGCTTGATGACGGGAGCAGGCTACAATGAGCAGTTCTTC. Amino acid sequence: CASSLMTGAGYNEQFF.

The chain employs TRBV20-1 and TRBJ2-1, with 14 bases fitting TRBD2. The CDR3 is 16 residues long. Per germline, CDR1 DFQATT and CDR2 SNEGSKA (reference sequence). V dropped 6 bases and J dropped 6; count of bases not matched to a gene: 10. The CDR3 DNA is TGCAGTGCCCGACTAGCGGGAGGGCCTAGGGTCAATGAGCAGTTCTTC. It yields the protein CSARLAGGPRVNEQFF.

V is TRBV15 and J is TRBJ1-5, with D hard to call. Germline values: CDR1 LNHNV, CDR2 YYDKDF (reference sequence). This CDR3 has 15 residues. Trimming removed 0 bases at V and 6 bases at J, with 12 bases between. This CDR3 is CATSREDGVSQPQHF. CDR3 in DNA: TGTGCCACCAGCAGAGAGGATGGGGTTAGTCAGCCCCAGCATTTT.

Here the CDR3 reads CATSDLSRTNLNEQFF. The CDR3 nucleotides read TGTGCCACCAGTGATTTGAGCAGGACGAACCTCAATGAGCAGTTCTTC. The chain combines TRBV24-1 with TRBJ2-1; no clear D gene. The CDR3 is made up of 16 amino acids. V lost 0 bases to trimming and J lost 6 bases, with 14 bases between them. Germline V lookup: CDR1 KGHDR, CDR2 SFDVKD.

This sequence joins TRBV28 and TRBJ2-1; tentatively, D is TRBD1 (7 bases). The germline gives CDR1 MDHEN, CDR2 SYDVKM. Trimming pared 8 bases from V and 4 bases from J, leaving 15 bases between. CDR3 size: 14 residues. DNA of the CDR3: TGTGCCAGCCTGTCAGGGGGGTTATACAATGAGCAGTTCTTC. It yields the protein CASLSGGLYNEQFF.

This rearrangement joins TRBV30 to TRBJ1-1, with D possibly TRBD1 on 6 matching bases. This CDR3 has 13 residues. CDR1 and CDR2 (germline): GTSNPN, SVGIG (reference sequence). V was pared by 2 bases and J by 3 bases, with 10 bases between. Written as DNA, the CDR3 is TGTGCCTGGAGTAGCAACAGGGACACTGAAGCTTTCTTT. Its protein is CAWSSNRDTEAFF.

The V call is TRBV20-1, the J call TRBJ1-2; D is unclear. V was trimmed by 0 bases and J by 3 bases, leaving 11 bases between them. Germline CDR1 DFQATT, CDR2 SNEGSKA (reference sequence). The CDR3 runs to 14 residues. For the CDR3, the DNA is TGCAGTGCTAGAGATCACACAGCTGACTATGGCTACACCTTC. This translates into CSARDHTADYGYTF.

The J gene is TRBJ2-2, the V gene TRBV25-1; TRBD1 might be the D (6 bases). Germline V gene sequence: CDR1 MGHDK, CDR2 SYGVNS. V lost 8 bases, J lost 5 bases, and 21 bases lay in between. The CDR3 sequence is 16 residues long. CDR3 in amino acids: CASHPPTGESTGELFF. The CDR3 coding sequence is TGTGCCAGCCATCCCCCGACAGGAGAAAGTACCGGGGAGCTGTTTTTT.

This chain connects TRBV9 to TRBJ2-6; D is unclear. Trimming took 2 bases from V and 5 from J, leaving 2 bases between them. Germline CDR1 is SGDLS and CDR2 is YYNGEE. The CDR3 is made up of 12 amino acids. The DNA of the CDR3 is TGTGCCAGCAGCGTTCGGGCCAACGTCCTGACTTTC. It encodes CASSVRANVLTF.

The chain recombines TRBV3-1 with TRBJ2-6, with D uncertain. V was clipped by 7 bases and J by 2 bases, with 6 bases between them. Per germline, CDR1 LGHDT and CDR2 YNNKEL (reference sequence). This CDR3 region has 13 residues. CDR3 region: CASNSPGANVLTF. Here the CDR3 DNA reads TGTGCCAGCAACTCTCCTGGGGCCAACGTCCTGACTTTC.

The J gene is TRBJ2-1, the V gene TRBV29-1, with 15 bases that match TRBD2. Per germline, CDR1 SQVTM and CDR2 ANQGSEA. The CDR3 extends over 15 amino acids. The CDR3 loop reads CTYAGTSGGYNEQFF. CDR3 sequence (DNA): TGCACCTACGCCGGGACTAGCGGGGGGTACAATGAGCAGTTCTTC.

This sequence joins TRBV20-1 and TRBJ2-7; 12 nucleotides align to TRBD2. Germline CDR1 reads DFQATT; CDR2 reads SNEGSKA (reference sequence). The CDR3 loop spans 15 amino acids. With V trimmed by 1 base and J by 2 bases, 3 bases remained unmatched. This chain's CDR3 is CSARVTSGGTYEQYF. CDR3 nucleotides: TGCAGTGCTAGAGTGACTAGCGGGGGTACCTACGAGCAGTACTTC.